Reported below is one T cell receptor (beta chain). The CDR3 has 13 residues. CDR1 is DFQATT and CDR2 is SNEGSKA in the germline V gene (reference sequence). V shed 3 bases and J shed 0 bases, with 7 bases lying between them. This entry is derived from a study of CD8 T cells in Susac syndrome. The multiple sclerosis control cohort comprised treatment-naive individuals presenting with stable or active relapsing-remitting disease. Random hexamers primed reverse transcription of about 0.45 to 1 ug RNA. The authors amplified TCR beta CDR3 across 54 Vbeta and 13 Jbeta using immunoSEQ multiplex PCR. Via MiXCR, TCRdb re-called the immunoSEQ multiplex PCR reads, giving one row per CDR3 protein. The sample yields tens of thousands of distinct CDR3 sequences, roughly 91% seen once.

This chain uses TRBV20-1 with TRBJ2-3, with a tentative D call TRBD1 (6 bases). The sample taken for sequencing was CD8+ T cells from PBMCs. This sequence originates from a human donor with multiple sclerosis. The CDR3: CSASGQSTDTQYF. The CDR3 DNA reads as TGCAGTGCTAGTGGACAGAGCACAGATACGCAGTATTTT.